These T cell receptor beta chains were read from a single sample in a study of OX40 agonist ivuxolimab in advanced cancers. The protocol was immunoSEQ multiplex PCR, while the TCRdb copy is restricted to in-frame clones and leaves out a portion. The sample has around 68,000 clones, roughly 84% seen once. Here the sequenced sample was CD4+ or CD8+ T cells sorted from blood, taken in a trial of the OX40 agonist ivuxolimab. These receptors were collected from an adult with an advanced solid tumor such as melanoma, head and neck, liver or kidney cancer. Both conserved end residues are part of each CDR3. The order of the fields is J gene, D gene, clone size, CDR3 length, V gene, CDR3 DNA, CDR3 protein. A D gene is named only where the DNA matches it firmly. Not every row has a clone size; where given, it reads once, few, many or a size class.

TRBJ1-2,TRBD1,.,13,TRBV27,TGTGCCAGCAGTGGACAGGGTAGCGCTGGCTACACCTTC,CASSGQGSAGYTF
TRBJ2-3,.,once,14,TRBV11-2,TGTGCCAGCAGCTTAGTGGACTTTTCAGATACGCAGTATTTT,CASSLVDFSDTQYF
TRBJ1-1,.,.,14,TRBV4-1,TGCGCCAGCAGCCCAGGCTTCATGAACACTGAAGCTTTCTTT,CASSPGFMNTEAFF
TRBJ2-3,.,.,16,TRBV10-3,TGTGCCATCAGTGAATCAGGGACCTTAAGCACAGATACGCAGTATTTT,CAISESGTLSTDTQYF
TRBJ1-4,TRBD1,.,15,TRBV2,TGTGCCAGCAGCGCACAGGGGGCGGGAGGTGAAAAACTGTTTTTT,CASSAQGAGGEKLFF
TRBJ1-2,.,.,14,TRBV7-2,TGTGCCAGCAGCGCGGTACAGGCACTCTATGGCTACACCTTC,CASSAVQALYGYTF
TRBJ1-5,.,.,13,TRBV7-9,TGTGCCAGCAGCGAACAGGGTTCACAGCCCCAGCATTTT,CASSEQGSQPQHF
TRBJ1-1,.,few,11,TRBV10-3,TGTGCCATCAGTCAGGGAACTGAAGCTTTCTTT,CAISQGTEAFF
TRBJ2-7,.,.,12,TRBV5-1,TGCGCCAGCAGCTTGATGCAGGGCGAGCAGTACTTC,CASSLMQGEQYF
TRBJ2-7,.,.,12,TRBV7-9,TGTGCCAGCAGCTTACCACAGTTCTATCAGTACTTC,CASSLPQFYQYF
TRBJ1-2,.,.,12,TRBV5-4,TGTGCCAGCAGCTTCGGTCTCAATGGCTACACCTTC,CASSFGLNGYTF
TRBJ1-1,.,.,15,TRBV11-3,TGTGCCAGCAGCAATAGTTTCGACAGCCCCGCTGAAGCTTTCTTT,CASSNSFDSPAEAFF
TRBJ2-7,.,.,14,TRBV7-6,TGTGCCAGCAGCTTAGTGCAGGGTTCTTACGAGCAGTACTTC,CASSLVQGSYEQYF
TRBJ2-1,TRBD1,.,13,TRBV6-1,TGTGCCAGCAGTCGACAGGGAACGGATGAGCAGTTCTTC,CASSRQGTDEQFF
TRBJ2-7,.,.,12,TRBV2,TGTGCCAGCAGTGAGCAGGACTACGAGCAGTACTTC,CASSEQDYEQYF
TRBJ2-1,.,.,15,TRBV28,TGTGCCAGCACCCCGGCTAGCGCCCGCCTCAATGAGCAGTTCTTC,CASTPASARLNEQFF
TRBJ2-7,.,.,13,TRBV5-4,TGTGCCAGCAGCTTCGTTGGGAGCTACGAGCAGTACTTC,CASSFVGSYEQYF
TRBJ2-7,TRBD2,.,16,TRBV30,TGTGCCTGGAGTGCACTCCCTAGCGGGGGAAAGCGCGAGCAGTACTTC,CAWSALPSGGKREQYF
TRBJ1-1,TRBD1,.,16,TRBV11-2,TGTGCCAGCAGCTCGGGACAGGGGGGCCCGAGGACTGAAGCTTTCTTT,CASSSGQGGPRTEAFF
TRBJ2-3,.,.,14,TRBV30,TGTGCCTGGAGGGATGTCGGGGCCACAGATACGCAGTATTTT,CAWRDVGATDTQYF
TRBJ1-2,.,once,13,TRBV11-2,TGTGCCAGCAGCTTTGACAGGAACTATGGCTACACCTTC,CASSFDRNYGYTF
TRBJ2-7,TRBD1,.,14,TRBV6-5,TGTGCCAGCAGTAAGGACAGGGGCGTCTACGAGCAGTACTTC,CASSKDRGVYEQYF
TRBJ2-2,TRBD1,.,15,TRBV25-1,TGTGCCAGCGGCGTACAGACAGGGTACACCGGGGAGCTGTTTTTT,CASGVQTGYTGELFF
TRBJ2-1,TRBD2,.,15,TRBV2,TGTGCCAGCAGTGAAATAGCGGGGTCCTACAATGAGCAGTTCTTC,CASSEIAGSYNEQFF
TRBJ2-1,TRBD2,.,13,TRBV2,TGTGCCAGCAGTTCCGGGACTACCGGTGAGCAGTTCTTC,CASSSGTTGEQFF
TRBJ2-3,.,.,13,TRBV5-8,TGTGCCAGCAGCTTGTGGGGGGACGATACGCAGTATTTT,CASSLWGDDTQYF
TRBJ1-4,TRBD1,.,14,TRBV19,TGTGCCAGTATCGACAGGGGGCGAAGTGAAAAACTGTTTTTT,CASIDRGRSEKLFF
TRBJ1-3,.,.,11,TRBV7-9,TGTGCCAGCAGCTTAGGAAACACCATATATTTT,CASSLGNTIYF
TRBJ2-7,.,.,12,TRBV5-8,TGTGCCAGCAGTCCTCGCACCTACGAGCAGTACTTC,CASSPRTYEQYF
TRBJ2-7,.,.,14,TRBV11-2,TGTGCCAGCAGCCTAGAGGACCTTCGCTACGAGCAGTACTTC,CASSLEDLRYEQYF
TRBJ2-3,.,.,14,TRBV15,TGTGCCACCAGCGAACGGGGCCCCACAGATACGCAGTATTTT,CATSERGPTDTQYF
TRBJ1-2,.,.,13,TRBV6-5,TGTGCCAGCAGTTACTTCAGGGCGGTCGGCTACACCTTC,CASSYFRAVGYTF
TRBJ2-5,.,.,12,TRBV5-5,TGTGCCAGCAGCCCTATTGACGGATCCCAGTACTTC,CASSPIDGSQYF
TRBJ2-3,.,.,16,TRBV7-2,TGTGCCAGCAGCGCCCGCGACAGGCCATCCACAGATACGCAGTATTTT,CASSARDRPSTDTQYF
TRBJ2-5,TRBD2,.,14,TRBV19,TGTGCCAGTAGGGCTAGCGGTACGCAAGAGACCCAGTACTTC,CASRASGTQETQYF
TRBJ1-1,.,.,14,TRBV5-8,TGTGCCAGCAGCTTGATGCCGGGGAACACTGAAGCTTTCTTT,CASSLMPGNTEAFF
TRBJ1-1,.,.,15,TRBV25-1,TGTGCCAGCAGGGGCCGGACTCCGATGAACACTGAAGCTTTTTTT,CASRGRTPMNTEAFF
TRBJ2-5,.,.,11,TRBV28,TGTGCCAGCAGTTTGCGAGAGACCCAGTACTTC,CASSLRETQYF
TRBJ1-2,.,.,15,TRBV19,TGTGCCAGTAGTTATACCGATCAGGGGAGCTATGGCTACACCTTC,CASSYTDQGSYGYTF
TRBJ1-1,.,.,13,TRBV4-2,TGTGCCAGCAGCCAAGGGAGGGGCACTGAAGCTTTCTTT,CASSQGRGTEAFF
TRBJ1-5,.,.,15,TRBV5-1,TGCGCCAGCAGCATGAATACAGGGTCCAATCAGCCCCAGCATTTT,CASSMNTGSNQPQHF
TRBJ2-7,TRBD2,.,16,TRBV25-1,TGTGCCAGCAGTGAATGGGGTAGCGGGGGAGGTTACGAGCAGTACTTC,CASSEWGSGGGYEQYF
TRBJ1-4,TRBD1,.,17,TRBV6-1,TGTGCCAGCAGTGGAGGGACAGGGGTTTCATTTAATGAAAAACTGTTTTTT,CASSGGTGVSFNEKLFF
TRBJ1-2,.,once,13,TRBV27,TGTGCCAGCAGTCTCGAGGGTCGTTATGGCTACACCTTC,CASSLEGRYGYTF